Ten or more counts support the clone carrying this T cell receptor (beta chain). Its antigen is still unknown. Amplified regions were TCR beta CDR3 sequences from RNA transcripts. TCR CDR3 regions were first amplified by RT-PCR with HTBI primers. TCRdb re-called the multiplex PCR reads through MiXCR, storing one row per CDR3 protein. The data show some 760,000 distinct CDR3 sequences, around 15% seen once. Germline CDR1 reads SGHAT; CDR2 reads FQNNGV. The CDR3 is made up of 16 amino acids. V trimming: 1 base; J trimming: 0 bases; junction bases outside the gene matches: 5. This sample is drawn from a study of T cells in Graves' hyperthyroidism and ophthalmopathy. General observations from the study: Most thyroid-expanded clonotypes above 0.001 were also found in blood. Ophthalmopathy prediction by the model preceded onset by a median roughly 6.3 months.

Hyperthyroidism in the patients, aged 18 to 65, was newly diagnosed and under 2 months in duration. Diagnosing involved the use of clinical symptoms, serum thyroxine and TRAb, thyroid ultrasound and orbital computed tomography. This receptor was taken from a woman under 30 with Graves' hyperthyroidism. The V gene is TRBV11-2, the J gene TRBJ1-1; 7 bases align to TRBD1. The sample taken for sequencing was blood. Written as DNA, the CDR3 is TGTGCCAGCAGCTTAGGAGGGGGCGCTTTGAACACTGAAGCTTTCTTT. Encoded protein: CASSLGGGALNTEAFF.